The 24 T cell receptor beta chains reported below all come from one sample, sequenced in a study of EBV T-cell therapy then PD-1 blockade in nasopharyngeal carcinoma. Documented treatment: AdE1-LMPpoly-expanded autologous EBV-specific T-cell therapy followed by anti-PD-1 nivolumab. These TCRs' antigens remain unknown. Sequenced by immunoSEQ multiplex PCR; TCRdb stores in-frame clones only, minus some. Here the sample spans 13,000 to 15,000 clones, around 84% being singletons. This sample comprised CD8+ T cells from blood, obtained around day 100 from a patient whose treatment included autologous EBV-specific T cells and nivolumab. The receptor set was obtained from a man aged 35-49 years with nasopharyngeal carcinoma.

The V gene is TRBV6-2 or TRBV6-3, the J gene TRBJ2-1; 8 nucleotides match TRBD1. Per the germline V gene, CDR1 is MNHEY and CDR2 is SVGEGT. The CDR3 has 15 residues. V lost 6 bases and J lost 6; bases outside the gene matches: 10. This CDR3 reads CASSQDRGIRNEQFF. DNA of the CDR3: TGTGCCAGCAGCCAAGACAGGGGAATTCGCAATGAGCAGTTCTTC.

The chain employs TRBV7-2 and TRBJ2-7, with 10 nucleotides matching TRBD1. Per germline, CDR1 SGHTA and CDR2 FQGNSA. The CDR3 has 15 amino acids. Unmatched junction bases numbered 8, after V lost 5 bases and J lost 4 bases. CDR3 protein: CASSARDRGLYEQYF. CDR3 bases: TGTGCCAGCAGCGCGCGGGACAGGGGTCTTTACGAGCAGTACTTC.

The rearrangement joins TRBV25-1 to TRBJ2-5, with 7 bases aligning to TRBD2. Trimming took 5 bases from V and 8 from J; bases not matched to a gene: 8. Germline CDR1 is MGHDK and CDR2 is SYGVNS. The CDR3 spans 13 residues. As DNA, the CDR3 is TGTGCCAGCAGTCAGTCGGGGGGTCAAACCCAGTACTTC. Its translation is CASSQSGGQTQYF.

The chain uses TRBV7-9 and TRBJ1-3; 7 bases are a match to TRBD1. CDR1 and CDR2 from the germline V gene are SEHNR and FQNEAQ (reference sequence). The CDR3 length is 15 residues. The J segment lost 3 bases and the V segment lost 5 bases, leaving 7 bases of the junction unmatched. CDR3 nucleotides: TGTGCCAGCAGCGTCTCGACAGGGTTTGGAAACACCATATATTTT. Translating it yields CASSVSTGFGNTIYF.

This chain links TRBV15 with TRBJ2-7, with D possibly matching TRBD1 (5 bases). This CDR3 region has 16 residues. The germline gives CDR1 LNHNV, CDR2 YYDKDF (reference sequence). V shed 0 bases and J shed 2 bases, with 14 bases lying between them. CDR3 loop: CATSRDLGASTYEQYF. The DNA for the CDR3 is TGTGCCACCAGCAGAGATTTAGGGGCGTCCACCTACGAGCAGTACTTC.

This chain uses TRBV6-5 with TRBJ1-1; possible D gene TRBD1, 5 bases. CDR1 MNHEY and CDR2 SVGAGI come from the germline V gene. Trimming shortened V by 6 bases and J by 0 bases, and 14 bases separated the two germline ends. The CDR3 is 15 amino acids. The CDR3 loop reads CASSLTVLMNTEAFF. The CDR3 DNA is TGTGCCAGCAGCCTGACAGTTCTGATGAACACTGAAGCTTTCTTT.

The chain joins TRBV25-1 to TRBJ2-1; 11 bases match TRBD2. Trimming at V came to 6 bases and at J to 3 bases, leaving 4 bases not matched to a gene. This CDR3 has 15 residues. The germline CDR1 and CDR2 sequences are MGHDK and SYGVNS. CDR3 DNA sequence: TGTGCCAGCAGCCCTACTAGCGGGAGCTACAATGAGCAGTTCTTC. Encoded protein: CASSPTSGSYNEQFF.

Here the CDR3 reads CASSHISGTVSGNTIYF. The CDR3 region has the DNA TGCGCCAGCAGCCACATTTCTGGGACAGTCTCTGGAAACACCATATATTTT. The chain is built from TRBV4-1 and TRBJ1-3; 7 bases are shared with TRBD1. Looked up from germline, CDR1 is MGHRA and CDR2 is YSYEKL. The V gene end was trimmed by 3 bases and the J gene end by 0 bases; junction bases not matched to a gene: 8. The CDR3 contains 17 residues.

The rearrangement uses TRBV9 and TRBJ2-7; 7 bases match TRBD2. V shed 0 bases and J 2 bases; nucleotides not matched to a gene: 11. CDR1 SGDLS and CDR2 YYNGEE come from the germline V gene. The CDR3 extends over 17 amino acids. CDR3 in amino acids: CASSVGALAAGTYEQYF. CDR3 nucleotide sequence: TGTGCCAGCAGCGTAGGGGCCTTGGCAGCGGGGACCTACGAGCAGTACTTC. Based on the CDR3 plus reference TRBV9 and TRBJ2-7, the full variable domain is DSGVTQTPKHLITATGQRVTLRCSPRSGDLSVYWYQQSLDQGLQFLIQYYNGEERAKGNILERFSAQQFPDLHSELNLSSLELGDSALYFCASSVGALAAGTYEQYFGPGTRLTVT.

The J gene is TRBJ1-2, the V gene TRBV7-8; no definite D call. Germline lookup yields CDR1 SGHVS and CDR2 FQNEAQ. With 1 base removed from V and 0 bases from J, the gap between germline ends came to 9 bases. The CDR3 spans 15 residues. The CDR3 DNA is TGTGCCAGCAGCTTAGGTGGGATCACTAACTATGGCTACACCTTC. The encoded protein is CASSLGGITNYGYTF.

This clone was detected only once. The J gene is TRBJ2-1, the V gene TRBV6-5; 10 bases agree with TRBD1. The CDR3 covers 14 residues. Trimming took 7 bases from V and 7 from J; bases not matched to a gene: 7. Germline assignment: CDR1 MNHEY and CDR2 SVGAGI. The DNA for the CDR3 is TGTGCCAGCACGGGGACAGGGGATGTGAATGAGCAGTTCTTC. It yields the protein CASTGTGDVNEQFF.

This rearrangement joins TRBV5-6 to TRBJ2-1; 7 bases are a match to TRBD2. CDR3 length: 17 residues. The J segment lost 1 base and the V segment lost 4 bases, leaving 11 bases of the junction unmatched. Germline V gene sequence: CDR1 SGHDT, CDR2 YYEEEE. The CDR3 DNA follows: TGTGCCAGCAGCCCCCAAGGTTTGCGGGGGTCCTACAATGAGCAGTTCTTC. Translating it yields CASSPQGLRGSYNEQFF. Using reference TRBV5-6 and TRBJ2-1 for the parts outside the CDR3, the full variable domain is DAGVTQSPTHLIKTRGQQVTLRCSPKSGHDTVSWYQQALGQGPQFIFQYYEEEERQRGNFPDRFSGHQFPNYSSELNVNALLLGDSALYLCASSPQGLRGSYNEQFFGPGTRLTVL.

This clone is medium-sized (0.01 to 0.1%). The gene calls are TRBV5-4 and TRBJ2-2; D assignment may be TRBD1 or TRBD2 (6 bases each). The CDR3 contains 15 residues. Per germline, CDR1 SGHNT and CDR2 YYREEE (reference sequence). Trimming stripped 4 bases from V and 5 bases from J, with 15 bases between. DNA for the CDR3: TGTGCCAGCAGCCCCGAGGGGGGAAGGACCGGGGAGCTGTTTTTT. This codes for CASSPEGGRTGELFF. The variable domain in full, completed from reference TRBV5-4 and TRBJ2-2, reads ETGVTQSPTHLIKTRGQQVTLRCSSQSGHNTVSWYQQALGQGPQFIFQYYREEENGRGNFPPRFSGLQFPNYSSELNVNALELDDSALYLCASSPEGGRTGELFFGEGSRLTVL.

This chain links TRBV6-6 with TRBJ2-7, with unresolved D. CDR3 length equals 14 residues. With 4 bases removed from V and 0 bases from J, the gap between germline ends came to 10 bases. Germline loops: CDR1 MNHNY, CDR2 SVGAGI (reference sequence). The CDR3 DNA follows: TGTGCCAGCAGTTCTTCACAAGACTCCTACGAGCAGTACTTC. Translated: CASSSSQDSYEQYF.

This clone came up a few times. The V gene is TRBV6-5, the J gene TRBJ2-3, with D perhaps being TRBD1 or TRBD2 (5 bases each). This CDR3 contains 15 residues. Germline CDR1 MNHEY, CDR2 SVGAGI. V lost 7 bases, J lost 2 bases, and 16 bases lay in between. The CDR3 here is CASTKFGTLTDTQYF. CDR3 nucleotides: TGTGCCAGCACCAAATTCGGGACCCTCACAGATACGCAGTATTTT.

J is TRBJ2-1 and V is TRBV6-4; 7 positions agree with TRBD1. CDR1 and CDR2 from the germline V gene are MRHNA and SNTAGT. V was pared by 3 bases and J by 0 bases, with 2 bases of the junction left unmatched. The CDR3 has 15 residues. Written as DNA, the CDR3 is TGTGCCAGCAGTGAAGGGGGCGGCTCCTACAATGAGCAGTTCTTC. Its translation is CASSEGGGSYNEQFF.

The V and J genes are TRBV9 and TRBJ2-2, with 7 nucleotides matching TRBD1. Germline trimming cut 3 bases from V and 6 bases from J; bases unmatched to any gene: 14. Germline CDR1 is SGDLS and CDR2 is YYNGEE. The CDR3 covers 17 residues. The CDR3 sequence is CASSGLSEGAIPGELFF. CDR3 nucleotides: TGTGCCAGCAGCGGCCTTTCAGAGGGGGCCATCCCCGGGGAGCTGTTTTTT.

This sequence joins TRBV4-3 and TRBJ1-3, with 9 positions matching TRBD1. Germline lookup yields CDR1 LGHNA and CDR2 YSLEER. Losses at the gene ends were 4 bases for V and 7 bases for J; bases not matched to a gene: 11. The CDR3 covers 16 residues. The CDR3 protein is CASSPRERQGDNTIYF. CDR3 DNA sequence: TGCGCCAGCAGCCCAAGGGAGCGACAGGGGGACAACACCATATATTTT.

The chain combines TRBV28 with TRBJ2-7; no definite D call. Germline CDR1 MDHEN, CDR2 SYDVKM. The V gene lost 2 bases and the J gene lost 0 bases, with 11 bases spanning the gap. The CDR3 runs 15 residues. The CDR3 sequence: CASSLLVGLSYEQYF. The CDR3 DNA follows: TGTGCCAGCAGTTTACTTGTGGGTCTCTCCTACGAGCAGTACTTC.

CDR3 residues: CASTLRTGQEELFF. The CDR3 DNA sequence: TGCGCCAGCACCCTTAGGACAGGTCAGGAGGAACTGTTTTTT. The chain has TRBV23-1 and TRBJ1-4; 7 bases are shared with TRBD1. TRBV23-1 falls under the ORF class, with uncertain function. V lost 7 bases, J lost 12 bases, and 14 bases stayed unmatched. The CDR3 is 14 amino acids.

The rearrangement links TRBV2 to TRBJ1-1; TRBD1 agrees at 11 bases. The germline CDR1 and CDR2 sequences are SNHLY and FYNNEI. Trimming cost V 4 bases and J 0 bases; bases outside gene matches: 7. The CDR3 is 17 residues long. DNA for the CDR3: TGTGCCAGCAGTGGGGACAGGGGGGGAAGAATGAACACTGAAGCTTTCTTT. Protein product: CASSGDRGGRMNTEAFF.

The J gene is TRBJ1-1, the V gene TRBV5-1; TRBD1 might be the D (5 bases). V gave up 4 bases and J gave up 8 bases, with 15 bases separating them. CDR3 length: 13 amino acids. The germline CDR1 and CDR2 sequences are SGHRS and YFSETQ. The CDR3 region is CASSGALGAEAFF. The CDR3 region has the DNA TGCGCCAGCAGCGGGGCCCTAGGGGCCGAAGCTTTCTTT.

The V gene is TRBV2, the J gene TRBJ2-5, with a tentative D call TRBD2 (5 bases). The V and J ends lost 7 bases and 7 bases respectively, with 13 bases between them. The CDR3 is 12 residues long. Germline lookup yields CDR1 SNHLY and CDR2 FYNNEI. DNA of the CDR3: TGTGCCAGCAAGGACTTGTTGGCGACCCAGTACTTC. Its protein product is CASKDLLATQYF.

This clone appeared once. The chain carries TRBV30 and TRBJ1-1; D unresolved. Germline-derived CDR1 and CDR2 are GTSNPN and SVGIG (reference sequence). This CDR3 is built from 15 residues. The V gene lost 2 bases and the J gene lost 5 bases, with 18 bases spanning the gap. CDR3 DNA sequence: TGTGCCTGGAGTATTCTTTCGGCCAGGAGTACTGAAGCTTTCTTT. It specifies CAWSILSARSTEAFF.